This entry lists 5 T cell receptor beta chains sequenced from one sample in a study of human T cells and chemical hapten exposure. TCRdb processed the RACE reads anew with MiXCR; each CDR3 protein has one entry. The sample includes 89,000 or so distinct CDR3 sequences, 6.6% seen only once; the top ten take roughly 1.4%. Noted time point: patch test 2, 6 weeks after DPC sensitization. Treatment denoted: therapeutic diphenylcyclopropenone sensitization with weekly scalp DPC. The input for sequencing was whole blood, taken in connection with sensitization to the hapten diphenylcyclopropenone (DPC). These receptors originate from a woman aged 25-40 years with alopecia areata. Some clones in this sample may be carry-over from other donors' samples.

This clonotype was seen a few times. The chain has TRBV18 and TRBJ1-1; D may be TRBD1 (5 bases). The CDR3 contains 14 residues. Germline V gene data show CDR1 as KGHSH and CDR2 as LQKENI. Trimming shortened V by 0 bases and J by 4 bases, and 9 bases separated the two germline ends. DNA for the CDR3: TGTGCCAGCTCACCACCGTCAGGGTTCACTGAAGCTTTCTTT. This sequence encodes CASSPPSGFTEAFF.

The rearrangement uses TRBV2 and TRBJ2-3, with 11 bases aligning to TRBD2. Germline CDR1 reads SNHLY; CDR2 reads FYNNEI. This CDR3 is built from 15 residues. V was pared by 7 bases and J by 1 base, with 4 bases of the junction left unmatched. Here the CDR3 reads CASTLAGGGTDTQYF. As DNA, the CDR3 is TGTGCCAGCACTCTAGCGGGGGGAGGCACAGATACGCAGTATTTT.

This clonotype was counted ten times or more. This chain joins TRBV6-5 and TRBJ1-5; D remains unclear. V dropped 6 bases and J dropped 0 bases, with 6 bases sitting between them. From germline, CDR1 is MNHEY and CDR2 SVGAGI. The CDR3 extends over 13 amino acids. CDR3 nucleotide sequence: TGTGCCAGCAGCTACAATAGCAATCAGCCCCAGCATTTT. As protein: CASSYNSNQPQHF.

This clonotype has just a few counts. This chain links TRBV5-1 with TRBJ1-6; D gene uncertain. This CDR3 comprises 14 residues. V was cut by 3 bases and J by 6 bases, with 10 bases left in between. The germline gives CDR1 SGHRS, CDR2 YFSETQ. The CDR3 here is CASSSYLSNSPLHF. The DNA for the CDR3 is TGCGCCAGCAGCTCCTACCTCAGTAATTCACCCCTCCACTTT.

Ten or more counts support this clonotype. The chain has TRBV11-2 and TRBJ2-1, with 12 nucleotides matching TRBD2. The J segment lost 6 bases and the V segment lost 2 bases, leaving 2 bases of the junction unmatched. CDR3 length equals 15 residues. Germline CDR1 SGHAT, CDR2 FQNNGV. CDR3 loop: CASSLLAGGPNEQFF. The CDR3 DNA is TGTGCCAGCAGCTTACTAGCGGGGGGGCCCAATGAGCAGTTCTTC.